The entry below gives a single T cell receptor (beta chain) sequence along with its context. It lacks a known antigen. No qualities accompany the bases; no much larger clone lies one base away. TCRbeta CDR3 regions were amplified from genomic DNA using the immunoSEQ Assay, a bias-controlled multiplex PCR. The paper's data handling went like this. The number of nucleated cells in each sample was estimated from the amplification of reference gene primers within the assay. To quantify the absolute abundance of each unique TCRbeta CDR3 rearrangement, sequence reads were collapsed and filtered. For each sample, productive Simpson clonality was calculated by taking the square root of Simpson's diversity index across productive rearrangements. In TCRdb, the immuneACCESS table is reduced to in-frame sequences with V and J assigned. These tables do not hold every clone; where another copy was compared, an unresolved V gene accounts for under half, and the others remain unexplained. V and J calls and clone size follow that table, whereas D and trimming were derived from the DNA. A total of about 200,000 clones appear in this sample, approximately 90% of them only once. Around 1.3% of the sample goes to the ten largest clones.

Enrolling through a virtual design, the prospective study's participants ranged in age from roughly 18 to 100 years and lived across 24 United States geographic areas. In the prospective study, participants were assigned to cohorts based on the clinical history participants reported in a screening survey and a study questionnaire. Recovered participants in ImmuneRACE Cohort 3 were defined as having two consecutive negative NP/OP PCR tests, clearance from a healthcare professional, or resolution of symptoms. In the prospective study, whole blood, serum and a nasopharyngeal or oropharyngeal swab were collected from each participant by mobile phlebotomists. Prospective study participants could optionally give additional blood draws and questionnaires over a roughly two-month period. Prospective study blood samples were shipped either frozen or at room temperature before DNA extraction. The data derive from a study of blood T cell repertoires in COVID-19 (dated by TCRdb to the early 2020s). As for the study more broadly: Collaborator samples came from the United States, Italy and Spain and covered acute and convalescent phases of COVID-19. The prospective study material was composed of cDNA or gDNA derived from T cells, B-cell-depleted T cells, or PBMCs. Deeply sampled blood TCRbeta repertoires from subjects exposed to, actively infected with, or recovered from COVID-19 were included in the dataset. A freely available public database, intended as a resource for researchers studying the immune response to SARS-CoV-2, is where the repertoires were released. The samples were drawn from the first 160 participants of the ongoing ImmuneRACE study and from 1,254 subjects provided by 6 global collaborators. Sample metadata almost always included a de-identified subject ID, COVID-19 status, age in years and sex. HLA class I and class II types, where available, came from metadata supplied by the sample provider rather than from assay-based typing. Overall study outcomes, separate from this receptor: Clinical and demographic metadata were provided uncurated, with the amount varying by source and participant.

Including cysteine and phenylalanine, the CDR3 has 13 amino acids. Only the CDR3 DNA is retained, 39 bases long and in frame from the first base. At the junction V is shortened by 4 bases and J by 1 base, with 5 bases in between. For CDR1 and CDR2, the germline V gene lists MNHEY and SVGAGI. Sequenced: PBMCs or T cells enriched from blood (not recorded which). This TCR was recovered from a man in his thirties or forties who had recovered from COVID-19. The sequence is built from TRBV6-5 and TRBJ1-5; too little of a D gene remains to name it. The CDR3: CASSSTSNQPQHF. Read as DNA, the sequence is TGTGCCAGCAGTTCCACAAGCAATCAGCCCCAGCATTTT.